This is a list of T cell receptor beta chains from one sample in a study of blood T cell repertoires in COVID-19. Clones were sequenced by immunoSEQ multiplex PCR, and TCRdb holds only the in-frame ones, with some missing. The sample has 350,000 to 500,000 clones, approximately 90% seen once. Sample: peripheral blood. The receptor source for this set is a man aged 18 to 35 with COVID-19, enrolled during active disease. Both conserved end residues are part of each CDR3. D genes are given only for firm matches. Clone size is not always given. Where it is, it says once, few, many or a class for expanded clones.

J gene	clone size	V gene	D gene	CDR3 DNA	CDR3 protein
TRBJ2-2	.	TRBV7-2	.	TGTGCCAGCAGCTTAAGACAGCCGACGAACACCGGGGAGCTGTTTTTT	CASSLRQPTNTGELFF
TRBJ2-3	.	TRBV5-1	TRBD2	TGCGCCAGCAGCCCTCGGGCGGCGGGGGTGAGGGATACGCAGTATTTT	CASSPRAAGVRDTQYF
TRBJ2-6	once	TRBV4-1	TRBD1	TGCGCCAGCAGCCAAGCTCGGGACAGGGGTCTCTCTGGGGCCAACGTCCTGACTTTC	CASSQARDRGLSGANVLTF
TRBJ2-4	.	TRBV19	.	TGTGCCAGTAGTATAGGCGGGACCGTAGCCAAAAACATTCAGTACTTC	CASSIGGTVAKNIQYF
TRBJ1-5	.	TRBV15	TRBD1	TGTGCCACCAGCAGAAACAGGGGACAGCCCCAGCATTTT	CATSRNRGQPQHF
TRBJ2-2	.	TRBV10-3	.	TGTGCCATCAGTGAATCGGGCACCGGGGAGCTGTTTTTT	CAISESGTGELFF
TRBJ2-3	.	TRBV10-3	TRBD2	TGTGCCATCAGCAAACGACTAGCGGGAGGGCTTGGGGATACGCAGTATTTT	CAISKRLAGGLGDTQYF
TRBJ1-1	.	TRBV5-4	.	TGTGCCAGCAGCCATCGACAGGCCATGAACACTGAAGCTTTCTTT	CASSHRQAMNTEAFF
TRBJ2-1	.	TRBV14	TRBD2	TGTGCCAGCAGCCGCAGGTTAGCGGGAGAAGGTGAGCAGTTCTTC	CASSRRLAGEGEQFF
TRBJ1-5	.	TRBV6-5	.	TGTGCCAGCAGTTACTCGCGAACAGTTGGTCAGCCCCAGCATTTT	CASSYSRTVGQPQHF
TRBJ1-1	.	TRBV7-2	TRBD1	TGTGCCAGCACCCTTTCTGTCGTTCGCAGGGGGCGGGGTGGCGCTGAAGCTTTCTTT	CASTLSVVRRGRGGAEAFF
TRBJ2-7	.	TRBV30	TRBD1	TGTGCCTGGAGTGTAACGAGGGTTTGGACAGGGAAAAGCGGTGGTATGGGCGAGCAGTACTTC	CAWSVTRVWTGKSGGMGEQYF
TRBJ1-6	.	TRBV5-1	TRBD1	TGCGCCAGCAGCCTAGGACAGGGGGGTTATAATTCACCCCTCCACTTT	CASSLGQGGYNSPLHF
TRBJ1-1	.	TRBV4-1	.	TGCGCCAGCAGCCAAGATAGTCGGCAGGGAAACACTGAAGCTTTCTTT	CASSQDSRQGNTEAFF
TRBJ2-7	.	TRBV15	.	TGTGCCACCAGCAATGGGCCGGAGGGACTCGAGCAGTACTTC	CATSNGPEGLEQYF
TRBJ2-1	.	TRBV12-5	TRBD2	TGTGCTAGTGGTTTGGTCACTAGCGGGAGGGGGAATGAGCAGTTCTTC	CASGLVTSGRGNEQFF
TRBJ1-5	.	TRBV6-5	TRBD1	TGTGCCAGCCGGAAGGGGGCCCGTCAGCCCCAGCATTTT	CASRKGARQPQHF
TRBJ2-3	.	TRBV4-2	TRBD2	TGTGCCAGCAGCCAAGAGAGCCTAGCGGGAGGAGATACGCAGTATTTT	CASSQESLAGGDTQYF
TRBJ1-6	.	TRBV6-5	.	TGTGCCAGCGGAACAGTTAATTCACCCCTCCACTTT	CASGTVNSPLHF
TRBJ2-1	.	TRBV2	.	TGTGCCAGCAGTGAAGGATACCGGGACTGGGATAATGAGCAGTTCTTC	CASSEGYRDWDNEQFF
TRBJ2-1	.	TRBV6-2/TRBV6-3	.	TGTGCCAGCAGTTACTCGAAGTGGTATGGGGGCCTGACCTCTAGGAATGAGCAGTTCTTC	CASSYSKWYGGLTSRNEQFF
TRBJ2-1	.	TRBV12-3/TRBV12-4	TRBD1	TGTGCCAGCAGTACGGGACAGGGGCAGTTCTTC	CASSTGQGQFF
TRBJ1-2	.	TRBV25-1	.	TGTGCCAGCAGTGACCCCGGGACAAGGCGGTTTGATGGCTACACCTTC	CASSDPGTRRFDGYTF
TRBJ2-3	.	TRBV30	.	TGTGCCTGGAGTGAGACTTCAGATACGCAGTATTTT	CAWSETSDTQYF
TRBJ2-5	.	TRBV7-9	.	TGTGCCAGCAGCCAGCGGTCTTTCGGTATAGAGACCCAGTACTTC	CASSQRSFGIETQYF